The clone carrying this T cell receptor (beta chain) was seen a single time. TCRdb keeps only in-frame clones here, not all; method: immunoSEQ multiplex PCR. The sample lists some 200,000 clones; 80% to 85% were seen once. This specimen comes from a study of blood T cell repertoires in COVID-19. Sequencing was carried out using PBMCs or T cells enriched from blood (not recorded which). The receptor comes from a man aged 35 to 55 who had recovered from COVID-19.

This CDR3 reads CASSPNLERQPQHF. CDR3 DNA: TGTGCCAGCAGCCCGAATCTAGAACGTCAGCCCCAGCATTTT. V usage is TRBV3-1 (or the pseudogene TRBV3-2) and J usage is TRBJ1-5, with D hard to call. This CDR3 spans 14 amino acids. Trimming removed 4 bases at V and 6 bases at J, with 13 bases between. Germline CDR1 is LGHDT and CDR2 is YNNKEL (reference sequence).